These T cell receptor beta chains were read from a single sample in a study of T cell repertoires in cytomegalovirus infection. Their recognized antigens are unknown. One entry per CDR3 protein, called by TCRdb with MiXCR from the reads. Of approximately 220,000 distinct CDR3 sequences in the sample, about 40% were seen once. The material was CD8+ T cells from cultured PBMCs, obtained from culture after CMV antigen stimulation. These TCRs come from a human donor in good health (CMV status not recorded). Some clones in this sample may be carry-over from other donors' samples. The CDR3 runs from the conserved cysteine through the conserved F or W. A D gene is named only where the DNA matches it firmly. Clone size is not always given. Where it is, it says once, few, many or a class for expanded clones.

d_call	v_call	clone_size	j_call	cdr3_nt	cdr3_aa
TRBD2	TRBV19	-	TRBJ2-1	TGTGCCAGTAGTCCCCCCGAGGGGCGGGGGGGTACTGGAGAGCAGTTCTTC	CASSPPEGRGGTGEQFF
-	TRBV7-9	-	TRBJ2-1	TGTGCCAGCAGTCCCCGGCGAGTAGCGGCCTACAATGAGCAGTTCTTC	CASSPRRVAAYNEQFF
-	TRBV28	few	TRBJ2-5	TGTGCCAGCAGCCTCGTCAGGACCCAGTACTTC	CASSLVRTQYF
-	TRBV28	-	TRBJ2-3	TGTGCCAGCAGTCCAACCTTACTCACAGATACGCAGTATTTT	CASSPTLLTDTQYF
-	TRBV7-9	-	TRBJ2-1	TGTGCCAGCACCCCTTTGGCCCCCTACAATGAGCAGTTCTTC	CASTPLAPYNEQFF
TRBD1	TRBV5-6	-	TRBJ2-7	TGTGCCAGCAGCGAATCCGGGACAGAAGTTTACGAGCAGTACTTC	CASSESGTEVYEQYF
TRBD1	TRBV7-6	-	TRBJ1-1	TGTGCCAGCAGCTTACCCGGCAGGGGGACTGAAGCTTTCTTT	CASSLPGRGTEAFF
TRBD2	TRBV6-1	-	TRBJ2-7	TGTGCCAGCAGTGAATGGGCGGGAGGAGCCTACGAGCAGTACTTC	CASSEWAGGAYEQYF
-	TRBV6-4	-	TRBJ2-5	TGTGCCAGCAGTGCACTCGCCGGGGCAGAACAAGAGACCCAGTACTTC	CASSALAGAEQETQYF
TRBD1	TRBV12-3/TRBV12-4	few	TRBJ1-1	TGTGCCAGCCGGCCACGGACAGGGGGCACTGAAGCTTTCTTT	CASRPRTGGTEAFF
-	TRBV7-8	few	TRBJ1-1	TGTGCCAGCAGCTTACGCGGTCGGAACATGAACACTGAAGCTTTCTTT	CASSLRGRNMNTEAFF
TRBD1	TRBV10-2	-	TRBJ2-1	TGCGCCAGCAGTTTAAGGGACAGGGGTCACTACAATGAGCAGTTCTTC	CASSLRDRGHYNEQFF
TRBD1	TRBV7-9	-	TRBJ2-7	TGTGCCAGCAGCTGGCGGACAGGGACCTACGAGCAGTACTTC	CASSWRTGTYEQYF
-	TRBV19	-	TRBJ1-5	TGTGCCAGTGTCCGCGGGACGGATAGCAATCAGCCCCAGCATTTT	CASVRGTDSNQPQHF
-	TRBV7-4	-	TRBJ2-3	TGTGCCAGCACCCTAGGGTTTGAAACAGATACGCAGTATTTT	CASTLGFETDTQYF
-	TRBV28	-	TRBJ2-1	TGTGCCAGCAGTTTACCCGTAGGGCTAGCGAACAATGAGCAGTTCTTC	CASSLPVGLANNEQFF
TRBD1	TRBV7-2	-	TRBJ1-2	TGTGCCAGCAGCTTAGTAGGACAGGACTATGGCTACACCTTC	CASSLVGQDYGYTF
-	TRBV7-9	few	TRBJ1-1	TGTGCCAGCAGCTTAGCTGGCCGGGTGGGCACTGAAGCTTTCTTT	CASSLAGRVGTEAFF
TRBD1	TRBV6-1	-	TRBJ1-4	TGTGCCAGCAGTGGTAGGACAGGGGACCCTTACGAAAAACTGTTTTTT	CASSGRTGDPYEKLFF
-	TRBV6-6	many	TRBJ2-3	TGTGCCAGCAGTCCCCGGGGGATAGGCACAGATACGCAGTATTTT	CASSPRGIGTDTQYF
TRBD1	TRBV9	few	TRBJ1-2	TGTGCCAGCAGCGTAGGGGGGGGACAGCCACCCCCAGAAGGCTACACCTTC	CASSVGGGQPPPEGYTF
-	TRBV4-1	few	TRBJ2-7	TGCGCCAGCAGCCAATTCGGGACCGACACCTACGAGCAGTACTTC	CASSQFGTDTYEQYF
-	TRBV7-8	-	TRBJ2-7	TGTGCCAGCAGCTATAAGCGGAACCCCTACGAGCAGTACTTC	CASSYKRNPYEQYF
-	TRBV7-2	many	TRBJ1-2	TGTGCCAGCAGCTTAGCGGACGGACCTAACTATGGCTACACCTTC	CASSLADGPNYGYTF
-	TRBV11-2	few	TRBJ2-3	TGTGCCAGCAGCAGGCCGTCAGATACGCAGTATTTT	CASSRPSDTQYF
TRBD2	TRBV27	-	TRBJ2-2	TGTGCCAGCAGTGTGGGGACTAGCGGGAAGAACACCGGGGAGCTGTTTTTT	CASSVGTSGKNTGELFF
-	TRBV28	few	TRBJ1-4	TGTGCCAGCAGTTTAAATCATGAAAAACTGTTTTTT	CASSLNHEKLFF
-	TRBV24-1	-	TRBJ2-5	TGTGCAACCAGGGATGTGACAGGCGAAGAGACCCAGTACTTC	CATRDVTGEETQYF
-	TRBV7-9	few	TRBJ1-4	TGTGCCAGCAGCTTACAGGAAGAAACAGTAAAACTGTTTTTT	CASSLQEETVKLFF
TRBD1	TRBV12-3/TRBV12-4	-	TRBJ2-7	TGTGCCAGCAGTTTAGACAGGGGGCCTTACGAGCAGTACTTC	CASSLDRGPYEQYF
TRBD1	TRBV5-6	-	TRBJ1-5	TGTGCCAGCAGAGAGGACAGGGGGATAAGCAATCAGCCCCAGCATTTT	CASREDRGISNQPQHF
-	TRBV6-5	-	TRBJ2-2	TGTGCCAGCAGTTACTCGATGGGCCAGATTACCGGGGAGCTGTTTTTT	CASSYSMGQITGELFF
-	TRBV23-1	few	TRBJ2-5	TGCGCCAGCAGTCAATCCCTGGGAGCCGGCCCCCAAGAGACCCAGTACTTC	CASSQSLGAGPQETQYF
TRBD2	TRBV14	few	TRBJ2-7	TGTGCCAGCAGCCCCCGGACTAGCGGGATGACCTACGAGCAGTACTTC	CASSPRTSGMTYEQYF
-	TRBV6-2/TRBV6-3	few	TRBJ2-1	TGTGCCAGCAGATTAAGGGCGAATGAGCAGTTCTTC	CASRLRANEQFF
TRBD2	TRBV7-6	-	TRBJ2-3	TGTGCCAGCAGAACAACTAGCGGAGGTACGCAGTATTTT	CASRTTSGGTQYF
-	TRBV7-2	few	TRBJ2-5	TGTGCCAGCAGGCAGGCTCAAGAGACCCAGTACTTC	CASRQAQETQYF
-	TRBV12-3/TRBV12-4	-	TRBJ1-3	TGTGCCAGCAGTTTAGGTATCATAGATCCTGGAAACACCATATATTTT	CASSLGIIDPGNTIYF
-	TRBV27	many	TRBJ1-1	TGTGCCAGCAGCCCAGGATGGGGCAGAGGGGCTGAAGCTTTCTTT	CASSPGWGRGAEAFF
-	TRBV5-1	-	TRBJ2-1	TGCGCCAGCAGTTCGAGTCAGGGGTCCCTTTTCGAGCAGTTCTTC	CASSSSQGSLFEQFF